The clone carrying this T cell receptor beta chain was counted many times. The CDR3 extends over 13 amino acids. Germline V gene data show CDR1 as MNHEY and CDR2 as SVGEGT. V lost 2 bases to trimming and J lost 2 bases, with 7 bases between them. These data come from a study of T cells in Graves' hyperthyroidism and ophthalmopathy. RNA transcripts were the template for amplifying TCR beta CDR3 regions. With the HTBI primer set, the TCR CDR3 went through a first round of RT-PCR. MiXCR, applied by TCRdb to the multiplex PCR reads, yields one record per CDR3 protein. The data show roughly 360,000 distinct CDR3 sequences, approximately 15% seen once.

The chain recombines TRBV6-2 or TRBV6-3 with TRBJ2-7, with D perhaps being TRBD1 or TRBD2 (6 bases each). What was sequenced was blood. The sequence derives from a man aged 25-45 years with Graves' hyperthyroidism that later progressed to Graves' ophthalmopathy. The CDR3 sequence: CASSYRGAYEQYF. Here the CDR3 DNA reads TGTGCCAGCAGTTACAGGGGGGCCTACGAGCAGTACTTC.